The entry below describes one T cell receptor (beta chain). The antigen is not known. Repertoires were generated with immunoSEQ multiplex PCR, while TCRdb's copy carries only in-frame clones and drops some. The sample shows 60,000 to 75,000 clones, about four fifths of them seen only once. This CDR3 region has 15 residues. CDR1 is SEHNR, CDR2 FQNEAQ, per germline (reference sequence). V was cut by 0 bases and J by 3 bases, with 8 bases left in between. This entry belongs to a study of a mutant IDH1 vaccine in newly diagnosed glioma. Study-wide context: The sex distribution of treated patients was about 62% male and around 40% female, with a mean age of roughly 40 years.

Overall study results and limits: Vaccination induced immune responses in around 93% of patients.

Specified time point: baseline, week 1 (first vaccination visit). Specified treatment: pre-vaccination baseline after standard-of-care therapy. The source is a young woman with glioma. Some clones in this sample may be carry-over from other donors' samples. The chain carries TRBV7-9 and TRBJ2-2, with D maybe TRBD1 (5 bases). The sample in question was peripheral blood mononuclear cells (PBMCs), obtained from a glioma patient treated with radiotherapy, temozolomide or both. For the CDR3, the DNA is TGTGCCAGCAGCTTAGCGGGCAGGGACACCGGGGAGCTGTTTTTT. This sequence encodes CASSLAGRDTGELFF.